What follows describes a single T cell receptor (beta chain). Original handling: Reference gene primer amplification in the assay estimated nucleated cell counts. Produced via immunoSEQ multiplex PCR; TCRdb's table is partial and in-frame only. D and trimming come from the DNA, and the V and J calls and clone size come from that table. The sample includes just over 60,000 clones, under 80% of them seen just once. The sample comes from a study of blood T cell repertoires in COVID-19. About the research overall: Acute and convalescent COVID-19 specimens originated in the United States, Italy and Spain. T cells, B-cell-depleted T cells, or PBMCs provided the cDNA or gDNA that served as material.

V was pared by 4 bases and J by 1 base, with 2 bases of the junction left unmatched. The CDR3 is 14 residues long. Germline CDR1 reads KGHSH; CDR2 reads LQKENI. The origin of this receptor is a man aged 60-69 years with acute or convalescent COVID-19. Sequencing used peripheral blood. This sequence joins TRBV18 and TRBJ2-7, with 9 bases identical to TRBD1. As DNA, the CDR3 is TGTGCCAGCTCACTTGGGACAGGGTCCTACGAGCAGTACTTC. Protein product: CASSLGTGSYEQYF.